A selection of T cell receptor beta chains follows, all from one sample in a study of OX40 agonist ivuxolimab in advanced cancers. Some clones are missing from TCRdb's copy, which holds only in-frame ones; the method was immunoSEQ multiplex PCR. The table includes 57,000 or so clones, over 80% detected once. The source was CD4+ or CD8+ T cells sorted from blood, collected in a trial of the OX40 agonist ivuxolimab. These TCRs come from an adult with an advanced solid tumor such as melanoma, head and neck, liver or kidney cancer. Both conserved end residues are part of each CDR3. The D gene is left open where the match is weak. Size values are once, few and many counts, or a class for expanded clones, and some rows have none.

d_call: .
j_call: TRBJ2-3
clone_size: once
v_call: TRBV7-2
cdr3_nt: TGTGCCAGCAGCTTAGGGAGGGCCGCAGATACGCAGTATTTT
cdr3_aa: CASSLGRAADTQYF

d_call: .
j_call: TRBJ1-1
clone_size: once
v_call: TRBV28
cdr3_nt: TGTGCCAGCAGCCAAGACAGAAGTGAAGCTTTCTTT
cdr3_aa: CASSQDRSEAFF

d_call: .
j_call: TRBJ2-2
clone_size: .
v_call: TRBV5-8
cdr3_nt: TGTGCCAGCAGCTTGGCCGTGACTAGATCCACCGGGGAGCTGTTTTTT
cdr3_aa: CASSLAVTRSTGELFF

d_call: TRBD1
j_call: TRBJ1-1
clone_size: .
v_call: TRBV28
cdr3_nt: TGTGCCAGCAGGGAACAGGGGGCGGTTGAGAACACTGAAGCTTTCTTT
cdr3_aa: CASREQGAVENTEAFF

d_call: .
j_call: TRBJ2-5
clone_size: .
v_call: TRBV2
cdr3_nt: TGTGCCAGCAGTACCCGTACCGGAGAGACCCAGTACTTC
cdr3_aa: CASSTRTGETQYF

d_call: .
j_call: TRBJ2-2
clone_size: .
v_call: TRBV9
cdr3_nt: TGTGCCAGCAGCGTCGGTGGGGGTTACAGCGGGGAGCTGTTTTTT
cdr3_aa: CASSVGGGYSGELFF

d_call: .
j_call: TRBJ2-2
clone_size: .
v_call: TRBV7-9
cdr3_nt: TGTGCCAGCATCGGACAGACGAACACCGGGGAGCTGTTTTTT
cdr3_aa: CASIGQTNTGELFF

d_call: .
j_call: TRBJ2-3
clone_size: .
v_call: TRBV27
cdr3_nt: TGTGCCACCACCCCGTCGGCTTTGACAGATACGCAGTATTTT
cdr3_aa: CATTPSALTDTQYF

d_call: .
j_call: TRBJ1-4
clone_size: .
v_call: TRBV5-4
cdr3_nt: TGTGCCAGCAGCTTGTCCGGGCCCCTAGGGGAAAAACTGTTTTTT
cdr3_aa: CASSLSGPLGEKLFF

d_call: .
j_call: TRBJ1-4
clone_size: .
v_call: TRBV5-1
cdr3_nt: TGCGCCAGCAGCTTGGGGGCAACAGGGCAGCCTAATGAAAAACTGTTTTTT
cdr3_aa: CASSLGATGQPNEKLFF

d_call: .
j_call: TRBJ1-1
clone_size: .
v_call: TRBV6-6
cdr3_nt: TGTGCCAGCAGTCTCGACAGGAACACTGAAGCTTTCTTT
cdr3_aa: CASSLDRNTEAFF

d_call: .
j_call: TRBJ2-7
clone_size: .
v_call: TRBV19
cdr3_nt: TGTGCCAGTAGTATGGGGGGCAGCGAGCAGTACTTC
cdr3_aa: CASSMGGSEQYF

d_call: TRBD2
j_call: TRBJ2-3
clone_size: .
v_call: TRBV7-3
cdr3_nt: TGTGCCAGCAGCCGCGGGAGGGCCGTGACAGATACGCAGTATTTT
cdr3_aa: CASSRGRAVTDTQYF

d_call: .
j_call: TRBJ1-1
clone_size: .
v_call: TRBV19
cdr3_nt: TGTGCCAGTAGTATTCAACGAAGGAGCACTGAAGCTTTCTTT
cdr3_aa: CASSIQRRSTEAFF

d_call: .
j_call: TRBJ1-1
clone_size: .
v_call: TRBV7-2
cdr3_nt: TGTGCCAGCAGCTTAGCGCGGGGTCTGGGAGGAACTGAAGCTTTCTTT
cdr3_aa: CASSLARGLGGTEAFF

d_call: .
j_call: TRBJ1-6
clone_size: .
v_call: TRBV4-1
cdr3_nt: TGCGCCAGCAGCCCCGTGGTTCCCCTTAATTCACCCCTCCACTTT
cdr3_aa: CASSPVVPLNSPLHF

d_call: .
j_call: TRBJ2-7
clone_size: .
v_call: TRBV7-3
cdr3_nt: TGTGCCAGCAGCTTAGGCGCAGGTAGCTCCTACGAGCAGTACTTC
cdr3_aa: CASSLGAGSSYEQYF

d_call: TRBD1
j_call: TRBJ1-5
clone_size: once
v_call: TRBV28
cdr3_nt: TGTGCCAGCAGTTTATACAGGGGAAGCAATCAGCCCCAGCATTTT
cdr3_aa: CASSLYRGSNQPQHF

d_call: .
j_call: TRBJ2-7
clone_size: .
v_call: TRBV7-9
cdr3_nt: TGTGCCAGCAGCTTGTTCGGCGGGAAGATCGAGCAGTACTTC
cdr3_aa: CASSLFGGKIEQYF

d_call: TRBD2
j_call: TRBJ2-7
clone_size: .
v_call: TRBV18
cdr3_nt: TGTGCCAGCTCACCAGGCGGGAGGGACGAGCAGTACTTC
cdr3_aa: CASSPGGRDEQYF

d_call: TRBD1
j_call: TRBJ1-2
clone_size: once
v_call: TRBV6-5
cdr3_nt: TGTGCCAGCAGTTACCTAGCGACAGGGTATGGCTACACCTTC
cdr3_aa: CASSYLATGYGYTF

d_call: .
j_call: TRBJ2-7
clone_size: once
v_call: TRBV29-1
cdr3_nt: TGCAGCGTTCCGAACAGGGCGACCGAACCCTACGAGCAGTACTTC
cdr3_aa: CSVPNRATEPYEQYF

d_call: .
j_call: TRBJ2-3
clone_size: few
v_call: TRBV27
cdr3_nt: TGTGCCAGCAGACTCAAAGGGCAGGGGAAAACAGATACGCAGTATTTT
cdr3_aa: CASRLKGQGKTDTQYF

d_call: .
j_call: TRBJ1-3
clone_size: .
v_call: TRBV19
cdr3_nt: TGTGCCACCCATTCTACTACAGCCTCTGGAAACACCATATATTTT
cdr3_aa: CATHSTTASGNTIYF

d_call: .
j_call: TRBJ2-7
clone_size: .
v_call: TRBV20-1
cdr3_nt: TGCAGTGCTAGGCTAGCTTACGAGCAGTACTTC
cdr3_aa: CSARLAYEQYF

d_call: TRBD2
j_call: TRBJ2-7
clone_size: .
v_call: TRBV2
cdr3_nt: TGTGCCAGCAGTGAGCGGGAGTTCGACGAGCAGTACTTC
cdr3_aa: CASSEREFDEQYF

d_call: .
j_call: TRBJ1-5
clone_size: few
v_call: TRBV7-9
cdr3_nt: TGTGCCAGCAGCTTAGGAGGACGCAATCAGCCCCAGCATTTT
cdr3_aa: CASSLGGRNQPQHF

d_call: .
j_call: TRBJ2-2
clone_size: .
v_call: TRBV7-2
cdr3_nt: TGTGCCAGCAGCTTAATCCCGAACACCGGGGAGCTGTTTTTT
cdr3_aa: CASSLIPNTGELFF

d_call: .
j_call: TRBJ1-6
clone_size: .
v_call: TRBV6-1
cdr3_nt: TGTGCCAGCAGTGTTCGGACAGATAATTCACCCCTCCACTTT
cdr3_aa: CASSVRTDNSPLHF

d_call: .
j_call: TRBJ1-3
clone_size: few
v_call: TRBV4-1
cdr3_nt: TGCGCCAGCAGCCAACTTTTTGGTTACACCATATATTTT
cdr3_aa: CASSQLFGYTIYF

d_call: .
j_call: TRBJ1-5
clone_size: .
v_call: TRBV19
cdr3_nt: TGTGCCAGTATTCACAGAGGCGGTCAGCCCCAGCATTTT
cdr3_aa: CASIHRGGQPQHF

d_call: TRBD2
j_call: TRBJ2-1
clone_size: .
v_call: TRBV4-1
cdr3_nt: TGCGCCAGCAGCCAAGATCGCGGGGGGGGTCGTGAGCAGTTCTTC
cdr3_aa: CASSQDRGGGREQFF

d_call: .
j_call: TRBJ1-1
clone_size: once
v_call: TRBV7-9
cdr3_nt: TGTGCCAGCAGCCCCCACCAGCCCGGCAGGGGGAACACTGAAGCTTTCTTT
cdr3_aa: CASSPHQPGRGNTEAFF